The present T cell receptor (beta chain) was sequenced within a study of T cell responses to AZD1222 COVID-19 vaccine. Background on the study: Doses given second, at about 4 or about 12 weeks, were pooled. Overall study findings and caveats: Compared with day 0, the breadth and depth of the Spike-specific TCR repertoire rose significantly after two doses of AZD1222. There were mostly white British donors and more females than males, and clonal diversity was possibly underestimated.

Measured with immunoSEQ multiplex PCR; TCRdb has only the in-frame clones, and not every one. The table records about 120,000 clones, 80% to 85% of them present only once. This CDR3 has 13 residues. The ends were cut back, 7 bases at V and 4 bases at J, with 13 bases in the middle. The germline V gene has CDR1 MDHEN and CDR2 SYDVKM. The count of this clone is one. Its cognate antigen is unknown. The input for sequencing was peripheral blood, taken on day 0 of AZD1222 vaccination. V usage is TRBV28 and J usage is TRBJ1-2; D might be TRBD1 (6 bases). This receptor was obtained from an adult in good health. The CDR3, as DNA: TGTGCCAGCACCAACCAACAGGGCTATGGCTACACCTTC. Encoded protein: CASTNQQGYGYTF.